This T cell receptor beta chain stems from a study of cytomegalovirus exposure and HLA in healthy donors. Overall study findings and caveats: After further analysis at a later stage, 16,951 TCR beta sequences were associated with HLA alleles at 0.05 false discovery rate. In a later analysis, HLA-C alleles had the fewest associated TCRs, DRB1 alleles the most. In an earlier analysis, about 87% or about 30%: the productive usage of most TCR beta V segments. The authors later found HLA-associated TCR beta chains more clonally expanded than equally common others.

The primer mix had 60 Vbeta and 13 Jbeta primers. Sequencing was performed with immunoSEQ multiplex PCR; in TCRdb, only in-frame clones are kept and a portion is missing. The repertoire has 130,000 to 150,000 clones, 75% to 80% of them found once; the top ten carry roughly 3.1%. This CDR3 has 16 residues. The V gene's germline CDR1 is SNHLY and CDR2 FYNNEI. V shed 2 bases, J shed 3 bases, and the junction held 7 bases outside the gene matches. About this clone: As yet, its antigen is unknown.

Specimen: PBMCs. The TCR sequence derives from a man aged 35-49 years in good health and CMV-seropositive. The chain is built from TRBV2 and TRBJ2-7, with TRBD2 matching over 10 bases. The CDR3 sequence is CASSESVLAGSYEQYF. In DNA, the CDR3 is TGTGCCAGCAGTGAAAGCGTACTAGCGGGAAGCTACGAGCAGTACTTC. The full variable domain, with the rest looked up from reference TRBV2 and TRBJ2-7, is EPEVTQTPSHQVTQMGQEVILRCVPISNHLYFYWYRQILGQKVEFLVSFYNNEISEKSEIFDDQFSVERPDGSNFTLKIRSTKLEDSAMYFCASSESVLAGSYEQYFGPGTRLTVT.